This T cell receptor (beta chain) was sequenced during a study of beta chain features in type 1 diabetes. Study-wide context: Healthy donors, compared against patients, showed similar age, gender and cell yields. The study examined more than 100,000,000 sorted cells across all samples.

Study-level findings and limits: Type 1 diabetes patients had moderately but significantly shorter TCRB CDR3s in all four CD4+ subsets. Whether HLA type influences TCRB rearrangement remained unresolved here.

All of the isolated RNA was reverse transcribed, so expressed TCRB transcripts were sequenced. Libraries were prepared by immunoSEQ multiplex PCR; TCRdb keeps only in-frame clonotypes and omits some of them. Among roughly 370,000 clones listed, 11% to 15% were seen once. Note on this clone: Its matching antigen is unknown.

This receptor was obtained from a young man in good health. Sequencing was carried out using naive CD4+ T cells from blood.

The CDR3 loop reads CASSGGTGPNYGYTF. CDR3 in DNA: TGTGCCAGCAGCGGAGGGACAGGCCCTAACTATGGCTACACCTTC. The V call is TRBV7-2, the J call TRBJ1-2, with TRBD1 identical over 8 bases. After removal of 5 bases from V and 0 bases from J, the junction contained 5 bases not matched to a gene. This CDR3 is built from 15 residues. Germline V gene data show CDR1 as SGHTA and CDR2 as FQGNSA.